A selection of T cell receptor beta chains follows, all from one sample in a study of T-cell reconstitution after alpha-beta-depleted transplantation in children. TCRdb re-derived calls from the PCR reads in MiXCR, one entry per CDR3 protein. The data contain 360,000 or so distinct CDR3 sequences, around 21% of them singletons. The sequencing used PBMCs from the stem cell graft donor, collected from the stem cell graft. The source of these receptors is a human donor who donated a stem cell graft to a child with acute myeloid leukemia. CDR3s include the opening cysteine and the closing phenylalanine or tryptophan. The D gene is left open where the match is weak. A row's size may be missing; if present it is once, few, many or a size class.

>TRBJ1-1|.|TRBV7-2|.
CASSLESGIWAFF
TGTGCCAGCAGCTTAGAGTCGGGCATTTGGGCTTTCTTT
>TRBJ1-1|.|TRBV28|.
CASSLSPVEAFF
TGTGCCAGCAGTTTATCGCCGGTAGAAGCTTTCTTT
>TRBJ1-1|.|TRBV29-1|many
CSVVVGGEAFF
TGCAGCGTTGTGGTTGGGGGTGAAGCTTTCTTT
>TRBJ2-1|.|TRBV7-6|many
CASSFGGSTVNEQFF
TGTGCCAGCAGCTTTGGGGGGAGTACGGTAAATGAGCAGTTCTTC
>TRBJ1-1|.|TRBV6-5|few
CASSSPGAVVITEAFF
TGTGCCAGCAGTTCCCCCGGGGCCGTAGTAATCACTGAAGCTTTCTTT
>TRBJ2-7|TRBD1|TRBV29-1|.
CSVEKQGHNSYEQYF
TGCAGCGTTGAGAAACAGGGGCATAACTCCTACGAGCAGTACTTC
>TRBJ2-3|.|TRBV20-1|.
CSARDYLATDTQYF
TGCAGTGCTAGAGATTACCTGGCCACAGATACGCAGTATTTT
>TRBJ2-3|TRBD1|TRBV20-1|.
CSALDRGADTQYF
TGCAGTGCCTTGGACAGGGGTGCAGATACGCAGTATTTT
>TRBJ1-2|.|TRBV29-1|few
CSAVVFRGVYGYTF
TGCAGCGCCGTGGTGTTCAGGGGCGTCTATGGCTACACCTTC
>TRBJ2-2|.|TRBV29-1|few
CSVEDLRLSGELFF
TGCAGCGTTGAAGATCTACGGTTGTCCGGGGAGCTGTTTTTT
>TRBJ2-2|.|TRBV10-3|.
CATAGRRENTGELFF
TGTGCCACCGCCGGGCGGCGGGAGAACACCGGGGAGCTGTTTTTT
>TRBJ2-5|.|TRBV28|.
CASSLSHRETQYF
TGTGCCAGCAGTTTATCCCACAGGGAGACCCAGTACTTC
>TRBJ2-3|.|TRBV12-3/TRBV12-4|.
CASSFETSTDTQYF
TGTGCCAGCAGTTTCGAGACATCTACAGATACGCAGTATTTT
>TRBJ2-3|.|TRBV12-3/TRBV12-4|many
CASKLYGTQYF
TGTGCCAGCAAACTTTACGGGACGCAGTATTTT
>TRBJ1-1|.|TRBV2|.
CASSPGTGKTEAFF
TGTGCCAGCAGTCCCGGGACTGGGAAGACTGAAGCTTTCTTT
>TRBJ2-1|.|TRBV12-3/TRBV12-4|.
CASSLLARYNEQFF
TGTGCCAGCAGTTTACTAGCGCGCTACAATGAGCAGTTCTTC
>TRBJ2-1|TRBD2|TRBV25-1|.
CASSEAGLAGTGIFRAYNEQFF
TGTGCCAGCAGTGAAGCCGGGCTAGCGGGGACTGGGATATTTCGAGCCTACAATGAGCAGTTCTTC